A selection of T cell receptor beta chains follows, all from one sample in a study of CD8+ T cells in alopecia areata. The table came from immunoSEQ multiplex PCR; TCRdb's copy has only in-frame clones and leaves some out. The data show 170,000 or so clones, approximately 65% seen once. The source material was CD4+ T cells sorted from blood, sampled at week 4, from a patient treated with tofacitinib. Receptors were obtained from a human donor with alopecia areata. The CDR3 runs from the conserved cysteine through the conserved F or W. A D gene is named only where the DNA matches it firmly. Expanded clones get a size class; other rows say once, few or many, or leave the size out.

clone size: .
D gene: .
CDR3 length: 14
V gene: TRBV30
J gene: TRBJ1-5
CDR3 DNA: TGTGCCTGGAGTGTGGCTGGCTTCAATCAGCCCCAGCATTTT
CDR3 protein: CAWSVAGFNQPQHF

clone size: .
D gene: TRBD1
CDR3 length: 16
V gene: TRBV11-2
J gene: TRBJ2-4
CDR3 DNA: TGTGCCAGCAGCTTAATTCAGGGGGCAGGCAAAAACATTCAGTACTTC
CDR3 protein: CASSLIQGAGKNIQYF

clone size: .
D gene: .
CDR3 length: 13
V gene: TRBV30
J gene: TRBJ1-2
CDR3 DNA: TGTGCCTGGTTTGGGACGCATGAGGGCGGCTACACCTTC
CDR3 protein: CAWFGTHEGGYTF

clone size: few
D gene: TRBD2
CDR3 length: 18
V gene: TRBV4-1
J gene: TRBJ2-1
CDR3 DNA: TGCGCCAGCAGCCAAGGACTAGCGGGGGGGAGCTCCTACAATGAGCAGTTCTTC
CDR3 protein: CASSQGLAGGSSYNEQFF

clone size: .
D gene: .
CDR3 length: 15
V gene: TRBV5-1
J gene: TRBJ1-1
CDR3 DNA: TGCGCCAGCACCTATACCGGGACGGGCAACACTGAAGCTTTCTTT
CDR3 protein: CASTYTGTGNTEAFF

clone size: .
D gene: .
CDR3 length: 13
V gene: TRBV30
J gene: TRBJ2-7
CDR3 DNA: TGTGCCTGGAGCGGCAAGTCCAGGGGCGAGCAGTACTTC
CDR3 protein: CAWSGKSRGEQYF

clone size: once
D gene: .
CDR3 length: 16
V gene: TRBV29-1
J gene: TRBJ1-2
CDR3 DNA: TGCAGCGTTGAGGTAGCAGGGCCCGGGAGAAACTATGGCTACACCTTC
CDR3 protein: CSVEVAGPGRNYGYTF

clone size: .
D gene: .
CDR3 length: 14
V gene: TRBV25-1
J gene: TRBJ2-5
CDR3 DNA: TGTGCCAGCAGTGAATGGCAAGGGGGAGAGACCCAGTACTTC
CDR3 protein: CASSEWQGGETQYF

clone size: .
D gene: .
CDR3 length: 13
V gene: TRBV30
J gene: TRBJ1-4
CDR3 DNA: TGTGCCTGGACCCCCACAACTAATGAAAAACTGTTTTTT
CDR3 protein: CAWTPTTNEKLFF

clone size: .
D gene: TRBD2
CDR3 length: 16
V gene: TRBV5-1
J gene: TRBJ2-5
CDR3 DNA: TGCGCCAGCAGCCCACAGGGACTAGGGGGCCAAGAGACCCAGTACTTC
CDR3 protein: CASSPQGLGGQETQYF

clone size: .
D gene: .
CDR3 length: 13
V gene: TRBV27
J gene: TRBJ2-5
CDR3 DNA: TGTGCCAGCAGTTTTCAGGGCTTGGAGACCCAGTACTTC
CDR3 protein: CASSFQGLETQYF

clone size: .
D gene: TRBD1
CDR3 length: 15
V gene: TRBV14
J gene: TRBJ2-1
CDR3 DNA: TGTGCCAGCAGCCGACGACAGGGGCACCTGAATGAGCAGTTCTTC
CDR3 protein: CASSRRQGHLNEQFF

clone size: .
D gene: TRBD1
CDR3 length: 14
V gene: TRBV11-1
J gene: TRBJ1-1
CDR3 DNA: TGTGCCAGCAGCCCCCGGACAGGGAACACTGAAGCTTTCTTT
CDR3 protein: CASSPRTGNTEAFF

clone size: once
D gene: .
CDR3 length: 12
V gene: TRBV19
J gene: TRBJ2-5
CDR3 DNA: TGTGCCACGGGGGGCTTGGGGGAGACCCAGTACTTC
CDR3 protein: CATGGLGETQYF

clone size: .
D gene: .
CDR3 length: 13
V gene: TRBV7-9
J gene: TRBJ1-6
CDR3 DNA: TGTGCCAGCAGCTTAAACCGGCAGTCACCCCTCCACTTT
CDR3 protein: CASSLNRQSPLHF

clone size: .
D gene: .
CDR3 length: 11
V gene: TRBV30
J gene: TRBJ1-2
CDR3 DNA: TGTGCCTGGAGTGAGTTAGGGGGCTACACCTTC
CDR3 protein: CAWSELGGYTF

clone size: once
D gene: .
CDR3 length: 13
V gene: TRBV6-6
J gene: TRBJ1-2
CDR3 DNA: TGTGCCAGCAGTTCCGTCCTTGTGAGTGGCTACACCTTC
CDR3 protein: CASSSVLVSGYTF

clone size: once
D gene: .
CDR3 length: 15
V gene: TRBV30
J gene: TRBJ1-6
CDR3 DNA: TGTGCCTGGAGTGTGGGTCAGGGCGGGAATTCACCCCTCCACTTT
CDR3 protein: CAWSVGQGGNSPLHF

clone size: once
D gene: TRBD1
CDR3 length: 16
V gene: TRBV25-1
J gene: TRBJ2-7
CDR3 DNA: TGTGCCAGCAGTGGATCCGCCGGGGACAGTTCCTACGAGCAGTACTTC
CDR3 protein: CASSGSAGDSSYEQYF

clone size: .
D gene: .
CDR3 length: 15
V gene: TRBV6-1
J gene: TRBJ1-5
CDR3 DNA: TGTGCCAGCAGTAAAGAGGGGCAGTACAATCAGCCCCAGCATTTT
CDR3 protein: CASSKEGQYNQPQHF

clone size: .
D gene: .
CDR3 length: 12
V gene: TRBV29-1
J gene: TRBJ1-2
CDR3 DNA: TGCAGCGTTGCCCTGGAGGGATATGGCTACACCTTC
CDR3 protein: CSVALEGYGYTF

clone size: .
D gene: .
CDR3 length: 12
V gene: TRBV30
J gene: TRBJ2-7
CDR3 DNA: TGTGCCTGGAATAGGCGGGGCCACGAGCAGTACTTC
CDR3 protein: CAWNRRGHEQYF

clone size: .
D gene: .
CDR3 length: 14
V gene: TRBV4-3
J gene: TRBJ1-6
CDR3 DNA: TGCGCCAGCAGCCAAGATTGGGCCCTTTGGCCCCTCCACTTT
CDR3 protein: CASSQDWALWPLHF

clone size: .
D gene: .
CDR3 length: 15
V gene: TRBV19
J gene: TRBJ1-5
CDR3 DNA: TGTGCCAGTAGCCAGAGAGGACAGTTCGGGCAGCCCCAGCATTTT
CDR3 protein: CASSQRGQFGQPQHF

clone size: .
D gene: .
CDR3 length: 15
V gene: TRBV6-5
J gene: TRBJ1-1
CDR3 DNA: TGTGCCAGCAGTTACTTCGGGACGGCGAACACTGAAGCTTTCTTT
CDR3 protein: CASSYFGTANTEAFF

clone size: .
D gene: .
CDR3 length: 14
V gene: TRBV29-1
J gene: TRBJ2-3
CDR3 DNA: TGCAGCTCCCCCGGTGGGGGCGTCACAGATACGCAGTATTTT
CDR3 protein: CSSPGGGVTDTQYF

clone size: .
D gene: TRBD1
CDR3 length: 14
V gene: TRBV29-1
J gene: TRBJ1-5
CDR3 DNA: TGCAGCGTCGCGTATGTTGTGACAGGGCGGCCCCAGCATTTT
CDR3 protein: CSVAYVVTGRPQHF

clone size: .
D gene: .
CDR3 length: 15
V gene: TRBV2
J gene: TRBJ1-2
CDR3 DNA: TGTGCCAGCAGTGATGGTTCCCCCCGGCCGGGAGGCTACACCTTC
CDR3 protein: CASSDGSPRPGGYTF

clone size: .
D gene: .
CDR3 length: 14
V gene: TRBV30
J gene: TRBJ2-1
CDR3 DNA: TGTGCCTGGCGTTACAGGGACCCCTACAATGAGCAGTTCTTC
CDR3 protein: CAWRYRDPYNEQFF

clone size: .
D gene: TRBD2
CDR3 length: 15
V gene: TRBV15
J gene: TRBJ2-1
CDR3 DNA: TGTGCCACCTTTAAGGGCGGGGGGACCTACAATGAGCAGTTCTTC
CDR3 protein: CATFKGGGTYNEQFF

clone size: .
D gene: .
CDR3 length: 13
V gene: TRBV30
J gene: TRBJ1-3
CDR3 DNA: TGTGCCTGGAGGACCCACTCTGGAAACACCATATATTTT
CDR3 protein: CAWRTHSGNTIYF

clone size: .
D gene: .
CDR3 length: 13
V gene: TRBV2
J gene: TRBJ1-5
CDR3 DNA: TGTGCCAGTGACGGGCAGACGAATCAGCCCCAGCATTTT
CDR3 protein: CASDGQTNQPQHF

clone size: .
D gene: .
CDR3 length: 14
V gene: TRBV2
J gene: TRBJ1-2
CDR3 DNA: TGTGCCAGCAGTGAAGGGAACAGCCTCTATGGCTACACCTTC
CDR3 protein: CASSEGNSLYGYTF

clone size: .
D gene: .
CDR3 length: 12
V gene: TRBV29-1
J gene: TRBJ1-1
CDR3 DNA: TGCAGCGTATGGACAGTGAACACTGAAGCTTTCTTT
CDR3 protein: CSVWTVNTEAFF

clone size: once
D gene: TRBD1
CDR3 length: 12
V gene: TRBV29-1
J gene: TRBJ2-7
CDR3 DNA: TGCAGCGCCGGGACAGCGAAGGGCGAGCAGTACTTC
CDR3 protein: CSAGTAKGEQYF

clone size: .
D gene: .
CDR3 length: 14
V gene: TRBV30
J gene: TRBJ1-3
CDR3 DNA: TGTGCCTGGGGGACGGGGAGCTCTGGAAACACCATATATTTT
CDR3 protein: CAWGTGSSGNTIYF

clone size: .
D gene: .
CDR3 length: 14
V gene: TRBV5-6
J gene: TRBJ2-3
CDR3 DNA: TGTGCCAGCAGCTTTCCCCTGAGAACAGATACGCAGTATTTT
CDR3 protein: CASSFPLRTDTQYF

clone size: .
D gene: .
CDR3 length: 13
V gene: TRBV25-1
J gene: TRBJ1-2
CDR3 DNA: TGTGCCAGCAGTGAAGGCTTCGCCTATGGCTACACCTTC
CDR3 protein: CASSEGFAYGYTF

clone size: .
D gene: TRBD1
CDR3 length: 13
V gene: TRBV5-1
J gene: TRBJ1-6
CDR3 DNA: TGCGCCAGCAGCTTGAACAGGGGAAGCTCCCTCCACTTT
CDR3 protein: CASSLNRGSSLHF

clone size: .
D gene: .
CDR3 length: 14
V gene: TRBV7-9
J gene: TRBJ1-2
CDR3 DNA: TGTGCCAGCAGCCCACGGGGGAATCGATATGGCTACACCTTC
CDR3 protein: CASSPRGNRYGYTF

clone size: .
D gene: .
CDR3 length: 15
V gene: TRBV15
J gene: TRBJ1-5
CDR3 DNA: TGTGCCACCAGCATCCCCGGACCGGGCAATCAGCCCCAGCATTTT
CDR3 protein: CATSIPGPGNQPQHF

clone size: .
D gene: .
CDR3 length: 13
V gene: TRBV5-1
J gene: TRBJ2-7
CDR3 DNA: TGCGCCAGCAGCCCCCACAGGGTGGACGAGCAGTACTTC
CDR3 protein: CASSPHRVDEQYF

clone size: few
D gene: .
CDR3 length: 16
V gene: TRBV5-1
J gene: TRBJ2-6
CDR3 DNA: TGCGCCAGCAGCTTGGAACAGATATCTGGGGCCAACGTCCTGACTTTC
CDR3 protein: CASSLEQISGANVLTF

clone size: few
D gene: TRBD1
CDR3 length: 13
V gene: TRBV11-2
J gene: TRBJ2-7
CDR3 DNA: TGTGCCATCACCGGGACAGACCTCTACGAGCAGTACTTC
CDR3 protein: CAITGTDLYEQYF

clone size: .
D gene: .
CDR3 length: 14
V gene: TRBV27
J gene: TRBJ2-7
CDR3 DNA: TGTGCCAGCAGAGGAGGGGTTACCATCTACGAGCAGTACTTC
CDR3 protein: CASRGGVTIYEQYF

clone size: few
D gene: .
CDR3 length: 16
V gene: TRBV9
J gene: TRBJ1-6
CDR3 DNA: TGTGCCAGCAGCGTAGCTCCGGCAACCAACAATTCACCCCTCCACTTT
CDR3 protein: CASSVAPATNNSPLHF

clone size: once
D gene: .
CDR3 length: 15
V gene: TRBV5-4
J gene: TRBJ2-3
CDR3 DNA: TGTGCCAGCAGCTTGGACGGAGCTAGCACAGATACGCAGTATTTT
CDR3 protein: CASSLDGASTDTQYF

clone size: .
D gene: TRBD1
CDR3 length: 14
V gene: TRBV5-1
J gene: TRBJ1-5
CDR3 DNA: TGCGCCAGCAGCCCGGGGACAGGCAATCAGCCCCAGCATTTT
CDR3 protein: CASSPGTGNQPQHF

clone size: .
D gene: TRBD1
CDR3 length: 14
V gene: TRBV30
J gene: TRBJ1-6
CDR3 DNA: TGTGCCTGGACGGGACAGGCCTATAATTCACCCCTCCACTTT
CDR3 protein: CAWTGQAYNSPLHF

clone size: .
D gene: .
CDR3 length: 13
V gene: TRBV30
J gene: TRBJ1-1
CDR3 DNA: TGTGCCTGGACCCCCCGCCGGCTCGCTGAAGCTTTCTTT
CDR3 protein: CAWTPRRLAEAFF

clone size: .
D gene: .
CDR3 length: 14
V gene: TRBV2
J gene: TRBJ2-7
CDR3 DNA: TGTGCCAGCAGTGCTAGCTGGGGTTACGTCGAGCAGTACTTC
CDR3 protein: CASSASWGYVEQYF

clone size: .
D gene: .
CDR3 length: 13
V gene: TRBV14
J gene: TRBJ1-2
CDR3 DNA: TGTGCCAGCAGTCAGACACTTAACTATGGCTACACCTTC
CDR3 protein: CASSQTLNYGYTF

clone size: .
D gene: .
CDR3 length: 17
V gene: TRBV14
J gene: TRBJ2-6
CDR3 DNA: TGTGCCAGCAGCCAAGTGGTGGGACGGGCTGGGGCCAACGTCCTGACTTTC
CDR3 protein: CASSQVVGRAGANVLTF

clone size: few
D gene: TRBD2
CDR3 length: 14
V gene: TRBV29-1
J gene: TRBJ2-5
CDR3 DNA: TGCAGCGCAGGGACTAGCGGGGGCCAAGAGACCCAGTACTTC
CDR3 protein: CSAGTSGGQETQYF

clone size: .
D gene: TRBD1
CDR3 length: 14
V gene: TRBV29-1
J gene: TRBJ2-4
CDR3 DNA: TGCAGCGTTGTTGGTGGGACAGGGGTAGACATTCAGTACTTC
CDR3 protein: CSVVGGTGVDIQYF

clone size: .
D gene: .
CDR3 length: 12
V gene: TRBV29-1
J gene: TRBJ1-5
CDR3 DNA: TGCAGCGTTGAAGATCCCCCCGGGACCCAGCATTTT
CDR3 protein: CSVEDPPGTQHF

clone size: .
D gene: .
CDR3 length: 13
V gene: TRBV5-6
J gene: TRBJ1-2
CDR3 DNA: TGTGCCAGCAGCTTCTGGATACGCTATGGCTACACCTTC
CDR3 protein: CASSFWIRYGYTF

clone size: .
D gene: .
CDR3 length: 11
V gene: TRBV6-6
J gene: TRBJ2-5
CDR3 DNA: TGTGCCAGCAGAGCCGGGAGTGGCCAGTACTTC
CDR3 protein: CASRAGSGQYF

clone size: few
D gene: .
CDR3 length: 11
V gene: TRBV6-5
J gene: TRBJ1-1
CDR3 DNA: TGTGCCAGCAGGAGGGGTGTCGAAGCTTTCTTT
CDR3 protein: CASRRGVEAFF

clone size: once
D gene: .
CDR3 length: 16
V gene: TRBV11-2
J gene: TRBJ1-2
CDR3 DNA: TGTGCCAGCAGCTTACAGGAAGGAGGGGAAGGCTATGGCTACACCTTC
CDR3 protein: CASSLQEGGEGYGYTF